Below, 11 T cell receptor beta chains from the same sample are listed, as sequenced in a study of T cell repertoires in cytomegalovirus infection. TCRdb passed the reads through MiXCR, listing each CDR3 protein once. The table lists 26,000 or so distinct CDR3 sequences, about 19% of them singletons. Antigens for these TCRs are unknown. The sample was CD8+ T cells from cultured PBMCs, taken from culture after CMV antigen stimulation. These receptors were taken from a human donor in good health (CMV status not recorded). Some clones in this sample may be carry-over from other donors' samples.

This clonotype was seen only once. The chain employs TRBV18 and TRBJ1-4; D uncertain. CDR1 is KGHSH and CDR2 is LQKENI in the germline V gene. The CDR3 is made up of 15 amino acids. V was clipped by 4 bases and J by 3 bases, with 12 bases between them. In DNA, the CDR3 is TGTGCCAGCTCACTGACGAGGGTAGCTAATGAAAAACTGTTTTTT. Its translation: CASSLTRVANEKLFF.

This clonotype has ten or more counts. The chain is built from TRBV7-6 and TRBJ1-5; D not resolved. Trimming removed 1 base from V and 4 bases from J, with 5 bases in between. CDR1 SGHVS and CDR2 FNYEAQ come from the germline V gene. CDR3 length: 13 amino acids. The CDR3 reads CASSLGANQPQHF. Here the CDR3 DNA reads TGTGCCAGCAGCTTAGGGGCAAATCAGCCCCAGCATTTT.

This rearrangement joins TRBV14 to TRBJ2-1; TRBD1 matches 12 bases. With 1 base clipped from V and 9 bases from J, the junction kept 7 bases outside the gene matches. The CDR3 is 16 residues long. The germline CDR1 and CDR2 sequences are SGHDN and FVKESK. The CDR3 protein is CASSQAPGQGAGEQFF. In nucleotides, the CDR3 is TGTGCCAGCAGCCAAGCGCCGGGACAGGGGGCGGGTGAGCAGTTCTTC.

This clonotype was seen only a few times. The chain employs TRBV10-3 and TRBJ2-7, with D tentatively TRBD1 (5 bases). The germline V and J ends were trimmed by 7 bases and 1 base, with 8 bases remaining between them. This CDR3 is built from 12 residues. Germline CDR1 ENHRY, CDR2 SYGVKD. CDR3 coding DNA: TGTGCCATCACCTCAGGGTCCTACGAGCAGTACTTC. Its translation is CAITSGSYEQYF.

This clonotype was observed a handful of times. The rearrangement joins TRBV7-9 to TRBJ1-1; perhaps TRBD1 as D (6 bases). This CDR3 spans 12 amino acids. Per the germline V gene, CDR1 is SEHNR and CDR2 is FQNEAQ (reference sequence). V was clipped by 4 bases and J by 7 bases, with 10 bases between them. CDR3 amino acids: CASSYRADEAFF. CDR3 bases: TGTGCCAGCAGCTACAGGGCTGATGAAGCTTTCTTT. The whole variable domain, remainder taken from reference TRBV7-9 and TRBJ1-1, is DTGVSQNPRHKITKRGQNVTFRCDPISEHNRLYWYRQTLGQGPEFLTYFQNEAQLEKSRLLSDRFSAERPKGSFSTLEIQRTEQGDSAMYLCASSYRADEAFFGQGTRLTVV.

This clonotype appeared many times. The chain uses TRBV7-8 and TRBJ1-2; D might be TRBD1 (6 bases). Trimming stripped 4 bases from V and 6 bases from J, with 15 bases between. The CDR3 is 14 amino acids. Germline V gives CDR1 SGHVS, CDR2 FQNEAQ. CDR3 bases: TGTGCCAGCAGCTATGGGGAGGGGGGCAATGGCTACACCTTC. Translation gives CASSYGEGGNGYTF.

This clonotype was found a few times. The J gene is TRBJ2-3, the V gene TRBV4-2; 10 nucleotides align to TRBD2. V lost 0 bases to trimming and J lost 8 bases; unmatched junction nucleotides: 5. CDR1 and CDR2 (germline): LGHNA, YNFKEQ. The CDR3 has 15 residues. Here the CDR3 reads CASSQDGSGGSTQYF. In DNA, the CDR3 is TGTGCCAGCAGCCAAGATGGTAGCGGGGGGTCTACGCAGTATTTT.

The DNA of the CDR3 is TGTGCCAGCAGCCAGGACAGGGGCTATGGCTACACCTTC. Translated: CASSQDRGYGYTF. The chain couples TRBV28 to TRBJ1-2; 9 positions match TRBD1. This CDR3 contains 13 residues. V lost 6 bases, J lost 4 bases, and 3 bases stayed unmatched. The germline V gene has CDR1 MDHEN and CDR2 SYDVKM.

The chain joins TRBV4-3 to TRBJ1-1; no clear D gene. CDR3 length: 16 residues. V lost 0 bases and J 0 bases, leaving 11 bases between the germline ends. The germline gives CDR1 LGHNA, CDR2 YSLEER. The CDR3 DNA reads as TGCGCCAGCAGCCAAGACTGGAGGGATATGAACACTGAAGCTTTCTTT. Its translation is CASSQDWRDMNTEAFF.

This clonotype was counted at least ten times. The V call is TRBV11-2, the J call TRBJ2-1; D not certain. With 1 base removed from V and 0 bases from J, the gap between germline ends came to 4 bases. The CDR3 has 14 amino acids. Per germline, CDR1 SGHAT and CDR2 FQNNGV. The CDR3 sequence is CASSLVGSYNEQFF. CDR3 sequence (DNA): TGTGCCAGCAGCTTAGTAGGCTCCTACAATGAGCAGTTCTTC.

This chain links TRBV6-5 with TRBJ1-1; 8 nucleotides match TRBD1. V trimming: 0 bases; J trimming: 6 bases; junction bases outside the gene matches: 6. Per germline, CDR1 MNHEY and CDR2 SVGAGI. This CDR3 has 15 residues. CDR3 sequence reads: CASSYSKTGVPEAFF. In DNA form, the CDR3 reads TGTGCCAGCAGTTACTCTAAGACAGGGGTTCCTGAAGCTTTCTTT.